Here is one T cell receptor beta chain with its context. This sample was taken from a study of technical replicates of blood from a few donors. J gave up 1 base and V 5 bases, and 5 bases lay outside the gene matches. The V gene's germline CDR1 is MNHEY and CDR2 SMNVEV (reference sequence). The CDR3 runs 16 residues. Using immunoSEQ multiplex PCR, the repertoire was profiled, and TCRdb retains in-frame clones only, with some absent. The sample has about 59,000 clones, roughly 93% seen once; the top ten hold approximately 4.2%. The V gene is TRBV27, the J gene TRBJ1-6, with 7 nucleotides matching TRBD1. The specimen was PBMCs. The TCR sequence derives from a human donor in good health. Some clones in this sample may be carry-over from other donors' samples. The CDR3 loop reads CASSLKTGSYNSPLHF. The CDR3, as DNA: TGTGCCAGCAGTCTTAAGACAGGGTCCTATAATTCACCCCTCCACTTT.